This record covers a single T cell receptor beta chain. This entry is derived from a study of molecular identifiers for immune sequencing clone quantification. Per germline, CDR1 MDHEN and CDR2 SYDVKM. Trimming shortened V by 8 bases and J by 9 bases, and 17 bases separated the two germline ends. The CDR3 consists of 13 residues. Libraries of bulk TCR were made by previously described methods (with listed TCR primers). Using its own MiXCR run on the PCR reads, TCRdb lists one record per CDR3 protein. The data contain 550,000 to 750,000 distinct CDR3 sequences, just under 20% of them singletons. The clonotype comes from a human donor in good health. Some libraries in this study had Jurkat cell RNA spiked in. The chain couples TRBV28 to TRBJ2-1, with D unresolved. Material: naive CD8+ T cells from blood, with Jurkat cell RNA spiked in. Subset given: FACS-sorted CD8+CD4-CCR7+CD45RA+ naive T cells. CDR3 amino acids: CASVGSPQSEQFF. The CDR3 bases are TGTGCCAGCGTAGGTTCACCTCAGAGTGAGCAGTTCTTC.